The rows below give T cell receptor beta chains drawn from one sample of a study of T-cell reconstitution after alpha-beta-depleted transplantation in children. TCRdb reprocessed the PCR reads via MiXCR and lists one record per CDR3 protein. The sample holds around 500,000 distinct CDR3 sequences, 23% seen once. The sample in question was PBMCs, mostly from graft donor cells, obtained 360 days after TCRalphabeta/CD19-depleted stem cell transplant. The receptors come from a boy under two years old who had a stem cell transplant for acute myeloid leukemia, so the T cells may come from the graft donor. Each CDR3 is given without its conserved first and last residue.

len: 17; j_gene: TRBJ2-2; v_gene: TRBV25-1; CDR3aa: ASSGFVHDRVANTGELF
len: 13; j_gene: TRBJ2-1; v_gene: TRBV6-1; CDR3aa: ASRIVRGNLNEQF
len: 12; j_gene: TRBJ2-4; v_gene: TRBV20-1; CDR3aa: SARGWDLGNIQY
len: 15; j_gene: TRBJ1-2; v_gene: TRBV9; CDR3aa: ASSAVGARDRGYGYT
len: 13; j_gene: TRBJ2-3; v_gene: TRBV11-3; CDR3aa: ASSSRQGDTDTQY
len: 12; j_gene: TRBJ2-1; v_gene: TRBV20-1; CDR3aa: SAKAASSYNEQF
len: 12; j_gene: TRBJ2-7; v_gene: TRBV18; CDR3aa: ASSPGQGTNEQY
len: 11; j_gene: TRBJ1-2; v_gene: TRBV28; CDR3aa: ASTWDTNYGYT
len: 13; j_gene: TRBJ2-5; v_gene: TRBV29-1; CDR3aa: SVEKGILPQETQY
len: 15; j_gene: TRBJ2-1; v_gene: TRBV4-1; CDR3aa: ASSTLYGRDGINEQF
len: 15; j_gene: TRBJ2-1; v_gene: TRBV6-5; CDR3aa: ASSYSTPGPSYNEQF
len: 10; j_gene: TRBJ2-2; v_gene: TRBV20-1; CDR3aa: SARGAGGELF
len: 11; j_gene: TRBJ1-5; v_gene: TRBV6-6; CDR3aa: ASHRGQGQPQH
len: 11; j_gene: TRBJ2-1; v_gene: TRBV4-1; CDR3aa: ASSQVDSNEQF
len: 18; j_gene: TRBJ2-7; v_gene: TRBV7-6; CDR3aa: ASSFAPGTGPLTGAYEQY
len: 9; j_gene: TRBJ2-7; v_gene: TRBV20-1; CDR3aa: SALVRWEQY
len: 12; j_gene: TRBJ1-4; v_gene: TRBV28; CDR3aa: ASRGHGLNEKLF
len: 12; j_gene: TRBJ2-6; v_gene: TRBV12-3/TRBV12-4; CDR3aa: ASSYQAGANVLT
len: 13; j_gene: TRBJ2-1; v_gene: TRBV11-2; CDR3aa: ASSLTSATGNEQF
len: 10; j_gene: TRBJ1-1; v_gene: TRBV29-1; CDR3aa: SVQGWTTEAF
len: 15; j_gene: TRBJ2-3; v_gene: TRBV5-6; CDR3aa: ASSLTTSGGSIDTQY
len: 13; j_gene: TRBJ2-7; v_gene: TRBV27; CDR3aa: ASSFRTGSSYEQY
len: 12; j_gene: TRBJ1-5; v_gene: TRBV7-9; CDR3aa: ASSLDDSDQPQH
len: 10; j_gene: TRBJ2-4; v_gene: TRBV20-1; CDR3aa: SAREVGDIQY
len: 11; j_gene: TRBJ1-6; v_gene: TRBV10-3; CDR3aa: ATWDRGVPPLH
len: 9; j_gene: TRBJ2-1; v_gene: TRBV2; CDR3aa: ASSGEWNQF
len: 13; j_gene: TRBJ2-1; v_gene: TRBV15; CDR3aa: ATSRDFPGYNEQF
len: 16; j_gene: TRBJ2-7; v_gene: TRBV7-2; CDR3aa: ASSLAPVAAPAYYEQY
len: 13; j_gene: TRBJ2-3; v_gene: TRBV5-6; CDR3aa: ASSLYSRRTDTQY
len: 11; j_gene: TRBJ2-2; v_gene: TRBV12-3/TRBV12-4; CDR3aa: ASSFRALGELF
len: 13; j_gene: TRBJ2-5; v_gene: TRBV7-9; CDR3aa: ASSPRDSNPETQY
len: 11; j_gene: TRBJ2-2; v_gene: TRBV10-3; CDR3aa: AISDSTGGELF
len: 13; j_gene: TRBJ2-3; v_gene: TRBV3-1; CDR3aa: ASGPLRGFTDTQY
len: 11; j_gene: TRBJ2-5; v_gene: TRBV12-3/TRBV12-4; CDR3aa: ASRWGGVETQY
len: 15; j_gene: TRBJ2-3; v_gene: TRBV7-2; CDR3aa: ASSSRTSGAQTDTQY
len: 15; j_gene: TRBJ2-2; v_gene: TRBV4-2; CDR3aa: ASSPRVGRGQVGELF
len: 11; j_gene: TRBJ2-7; v_gene: TRBV12-3/TRBV12-4; CDR3aa: ASTYKRVGEQY
len: 13; j_gene: TRBJ2-2; v_gene: TRBV5-1; CDR3aa: ASSSSRDNTGELF
len: 14; j_gene: TRBJ1-4; v_gene: TRBV7-2; CDR3aa: ASSLGGLTTNEKLF
len: 14; j_gene: TRBJ2-7; v_gene: TRBV7-2; CDR3aa: ASSTWVERIFYEQY
len: 13; j_gene: TRBJ2-3; v_gene: TRBV12-3/TRBV12-4; CDR3aa: ASRPRASSTDTQY
len: 16; j_gene: TRBJ1-4; v_gene: TRBV7-9; CDR3aa: ASSLVYQGLSTNEKLF
len: 13; j_gene: TRBJ2-1; v_gene: TRBV7-3; CDR3aa: ASSLTQGSYNEQF
len: 15; j_gene: TRBJ1-6; v_gene: TRBV12-3/TRBV12-4; CDR3aa: ASSPTRDRDDNSPLH
len: 15; j_gene: TRBJ1-5; v_gene: TRBV15; CDR3aa: ATSRDLGRRSNQPQH